A selection of T cell receptor beta chains follows, all from one sample in a study of cytomegalovirus exposure and HLA in healthy donors. TCRdb's table, derived via immunoSEQ multiplex PCR, lists solely in-frame clones and lacks some. The sample holds roughly 67,000 clones, 70% to 90% seen once. Specimen: PBMCs. The origin of the receptors is a woman younger than 45 in good health and CMV-seronegative. Both conserved end residues are part of each CDR3. The order of the fields is D gene, J gene, clone size, V gene, CDR3 protein, CDR3 DNA. A D gene is named only where the DNA matches it firmly. Clone size, where shown, is once, few, many, or a class for clones that have expanded.

-	TRBJ1-5	once	TRBV16	CASSPPGRTTNQPQHF	TGTGCCAGCAGCCCCCCAGGTAGAACAACAAATCAGCCCCAGCATTTT
TRBD1	TRBJ1-2	-	TRBV5-6	CASSIPTGSYGYTF	TGTGCCAGCAGCATACCGACAGGGAGCTATGGCTACACCTTC
-	TRBJ1-2	-	TRBV18	CASSPTGGDYGYTF	TGTGCCAGCTCACCAACAGGTGGTGACTATGGCTACACCTTC
-	TRBJ1-2	-	TRBV27	CASSPDSSLTPNYGYTF	TGTGCCAGCAGTCCCGACAGCTCTTTAACCCCAAACTATGGCTACACCTTC
-	TRBJ1-5	-	TRBV7-2	CASSLGQNNQPQHF	TGTGCCAGCAGCCTAGGACAGAATAATCAGCCCCAGCATTTT
-	TRBJ2-1	-	TRBV28	CASSLSGAGGTYNEQFF	TGTGCCAGCAGTTTATCCGGGGCAGGGGGGACCTACAATGAGCAGTTCTTC
-	TRBJ1-1	few	TRBV4-3	CASSLTRGGTEAFF	TGCGCCAGCAGCTTAACCCGGGGTGGGACTGAAGCTTTCTTT
TRBD1	TRBJ2-1	-	TRBV11-3	CASSLAGTEGYNEQFF	TGTGCCAGCAGCTTAGCCGGGACAGAGGGCTACAATGAGCAGTTCTTC
TRBD1	TRBJ2-7	-	TRBV5-1	CASSPSGTGPYEQYF	TGCGCCAGCAGCCCCTCCGGGACAGGGCCGTACGAGCAGTACTTC
TRBD1	TRBJ1-1	once	TRBV6-5	CASSSGRGTMNTEAFF	TGTGCCAGCAGTTCAGGCAGGGGGACGATGAACACTGAAGCTTTCTTT
-	TRBJ2-7	-	TRBV9	CASSVEATGDYYEQYF	TGTGCCAGCAGCGTAGAAGCGACAGGGGACTACTACGAGCAGTACTTC
-	TRBJ2-5	-	TRBV27	CASSSAGTQYF	TGTGCCAGCAGTTCCGCGGGGACCCAGTACTTC
-	TRBJ1-3	once	TRBV2	CASSSPQARNTIYF	TGTGCCAGCAGTTCCCCACAGGCGAGAAACACCATATATTTT
-	TRBJ1-5	-	TRBV27	CASGNVPWNRRNQPQHF	TGTGCCAGCGGTAACGTCCCCTGGAACAGACGCAATCAGCCCCAGCATTTT
TRBD2	TRBJ2-5	-	TRBV11-3	CASSLEGTRGKETQYF	TGTGCCAGCAGCTTAGAAGGGACTAGAGGTAAAGAGACCCAGTACTTC
TRBD2	TRBJ2-2	-	TRBV18	CASSPAGGRELFF	TGTGCCAGCTCACCGGCGGGAGGACGGGAGCTGTTTTTT
-	TRBJ1-1	-	TRBV7-7	CASSFSKNTEAFF	TGTGCCAGCAGCTTTTCCAAGAACACTGAAGCTTTCTTT
-	TRBJ1-2	-	TRBV30	CAWSYMRNNYGYTF	TGTGCCTGGTCTTACATGAGGAATAACTATGGCTACACCTTC
-	TRBJ1-1	-	TRBV19	CASFKGARNTEAFF	TGTGCCAGTTTTAAAGGGGCGAGGAACACTGAAGCTTTCTTT
TRBD1	TRBJ1-2	few	TRBV27	CASSNPGQGYGYTF	TGTGCCAGCAGCAATCCGGGACAGGGCTATGGCTACACCTTC
-	TRBJ1-1	-	TRBV18	CASSPLDSNTEAFF	TGTGCCAGCTCACCTTTGGACTCGAACACTGAAGCTTTCTTT
TRBD1	TRBJ1-1	-	TRBV5-1	CASSYQGENTEAFF	TGCGCCAGCAGTTACCAGGGGGAAAACACTGAAGCTTTCTTT
TRBD1	TRBJ1-1	-	TRBV9	CASSVVRTGVTEAFF	TGTGCCAGCAGCGTAGTGAGGACAGGGGTCACTGAAGCTTTCTTT
TRBD2	TRBJ2-3	-	TRBV4-2	CASSQAGLAGVSTDTQYF	TGTGCCAGCAGCCAAGCCGGACTAGCGGGGGTGTCCACAGATACGCAGTATTTT
-	TRBJ1-2	-	TRBV28	CASISGEYGYTF	TGTGCCAGCATATCAGGGGAATATGGCTACACCTTC
-	TRBJ2-3	-	TRBV2	CASGLTFSTDTQYF	TGTGCCAGCGGACTAACATTTAGCACAGATACGCAGTATTTT
-	TRBJ1-3	-	TRBV5-4	CASSLFTGNSGNTIYF	TGTGCCAGCAGCTTGTTTACCGGGAACTCTGGAAACACCATATATTTT
-	TRBJ2-7	-	TRBV19	CATRPPGSYEQYF	TGTGCCACCCGGCCACCAGGGTCCTACGAGCAGTACTTC
-	TRBJ2-1	once	TRBV18	CASSGGNEQFF	TGTGCCAGCTCCGGAGGGAATGAGCAGTTCTTC
TRBD2	TRBJ2-5	-	TRBV28	CASSTRDTSSGGYGTQYF	TGTGCCAGCAGTACGCGGGACACCTCTAGCGGGGGGTACGGGACCCAGTACTTC
TRBD1	TRBJ1-6	-	TRBV13	CASSSRGQGNSPLHF	TGTGCCAGCAGCTCTCGTGGACAGGGGAATTCACCCCTCCACTTT